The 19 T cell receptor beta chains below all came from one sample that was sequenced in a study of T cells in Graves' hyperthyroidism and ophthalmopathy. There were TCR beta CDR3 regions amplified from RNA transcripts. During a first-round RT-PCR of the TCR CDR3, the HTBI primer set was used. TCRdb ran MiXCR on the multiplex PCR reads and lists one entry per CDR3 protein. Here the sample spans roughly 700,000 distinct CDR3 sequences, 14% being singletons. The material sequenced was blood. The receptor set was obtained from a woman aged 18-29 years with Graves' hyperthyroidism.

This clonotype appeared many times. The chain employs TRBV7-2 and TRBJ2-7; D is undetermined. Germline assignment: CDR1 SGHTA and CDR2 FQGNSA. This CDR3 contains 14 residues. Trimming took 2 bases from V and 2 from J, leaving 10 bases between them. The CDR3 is CASSLLSGPYEQYF. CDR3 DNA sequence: TGTGCCAGCAGCTTATTGTCGGGCCCCTACGAGCAGTACTTC.

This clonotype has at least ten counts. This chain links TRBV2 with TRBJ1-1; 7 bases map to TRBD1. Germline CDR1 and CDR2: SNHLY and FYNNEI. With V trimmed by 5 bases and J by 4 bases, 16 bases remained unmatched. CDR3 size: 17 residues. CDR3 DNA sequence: TGTGCCAGCAGTCTCACAGGGGATCTAACAAGACGCACTGAAGCTTTCTTT. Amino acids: CASSLTGDLTRRTEAFF.

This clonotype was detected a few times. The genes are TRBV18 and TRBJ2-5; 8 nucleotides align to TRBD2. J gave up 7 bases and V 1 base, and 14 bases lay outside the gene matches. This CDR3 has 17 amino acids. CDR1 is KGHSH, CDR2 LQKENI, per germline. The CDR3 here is CASSPRSLRGEYGTQYF. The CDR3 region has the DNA TGTGCCAGCTCACCACGCTCCCTGCGGGGGGAATATGGGACCCAGTACTTC.

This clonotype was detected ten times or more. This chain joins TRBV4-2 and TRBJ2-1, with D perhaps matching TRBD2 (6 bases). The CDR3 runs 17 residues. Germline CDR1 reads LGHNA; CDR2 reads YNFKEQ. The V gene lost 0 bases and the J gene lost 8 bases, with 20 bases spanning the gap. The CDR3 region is CASSQDYTSLAVDEQFF. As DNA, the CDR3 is TGTGCCAGCAGCCAAGATTATACTAGCCTGGCGGTTGATGAGCAGTTCTTC.

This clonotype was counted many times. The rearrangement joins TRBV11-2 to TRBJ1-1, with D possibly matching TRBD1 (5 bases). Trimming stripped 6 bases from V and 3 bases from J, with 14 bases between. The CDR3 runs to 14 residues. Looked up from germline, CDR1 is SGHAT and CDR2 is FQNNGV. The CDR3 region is CASRSTGGDTEAFF. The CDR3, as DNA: TGTGCCAGCAGATCGACGGGAGGGGACACTGAAGCTTTCTTT.

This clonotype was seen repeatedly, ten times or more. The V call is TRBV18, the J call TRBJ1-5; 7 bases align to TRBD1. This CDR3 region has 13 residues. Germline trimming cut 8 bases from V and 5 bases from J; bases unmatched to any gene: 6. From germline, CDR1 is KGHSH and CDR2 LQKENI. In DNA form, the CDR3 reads TGTGCCAGCGCAACAGGGGTTTATCAGCCCCAGCATTTT. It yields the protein CASATGVYQPQHF.

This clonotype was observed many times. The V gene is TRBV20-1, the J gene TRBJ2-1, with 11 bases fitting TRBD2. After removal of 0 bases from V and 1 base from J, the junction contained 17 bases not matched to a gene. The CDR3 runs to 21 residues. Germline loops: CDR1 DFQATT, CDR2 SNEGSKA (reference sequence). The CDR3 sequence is CSARDTRLAGGRRESYNEQFF. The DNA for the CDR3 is TGCAGTGCTAGAGATACGCGGCTAGCGGGAGGACGACGAGAGTCCTACAATGAGCAGTTCTTC.

For the CDR3, the DNA is TGTGCCAGCAGCCCTGGGGTAGCTTTTCAAGAGACCCAGTACTTC. Its translation: CASSPGVAFQETQYF. The chain uses TRBV14 and TRBJ2-5; D is undetermined. Trimming stripped 4 bases from V and 2 bases from J, with 14 bases between. The CDR3 length is 15 residues. The germline V gene has CDR1 SGHDN and CDR2 FVKESK.

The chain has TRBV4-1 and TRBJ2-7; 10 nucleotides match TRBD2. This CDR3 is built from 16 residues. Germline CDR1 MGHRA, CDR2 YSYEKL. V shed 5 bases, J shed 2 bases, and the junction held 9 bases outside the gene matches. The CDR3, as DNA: TGCGCCAGCAGCTCCCCCCCTAGCGGGAGTCCCTACGAGCAGTACTTC. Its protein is CASSSPPSGSPYEQYF.

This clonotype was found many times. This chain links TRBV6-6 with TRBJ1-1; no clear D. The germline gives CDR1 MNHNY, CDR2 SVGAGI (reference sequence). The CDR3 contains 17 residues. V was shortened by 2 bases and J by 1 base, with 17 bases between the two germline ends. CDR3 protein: CASSYRAAVSENTEAFF. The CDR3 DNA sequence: TGTGCCAGCAGTTACCGCGCGGCGGTCTCTGAGAACACTGAAGCTTTCTTT.

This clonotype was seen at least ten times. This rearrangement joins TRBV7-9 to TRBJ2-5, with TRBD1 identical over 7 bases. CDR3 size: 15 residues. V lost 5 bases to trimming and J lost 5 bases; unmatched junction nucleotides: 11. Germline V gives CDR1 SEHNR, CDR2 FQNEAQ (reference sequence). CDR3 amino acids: CASSPSQGIGETQYF. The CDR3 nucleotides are TGTGCCAGCAGCCCCTCACAGGGGATCGGGGAGACCCAGTACTTC.

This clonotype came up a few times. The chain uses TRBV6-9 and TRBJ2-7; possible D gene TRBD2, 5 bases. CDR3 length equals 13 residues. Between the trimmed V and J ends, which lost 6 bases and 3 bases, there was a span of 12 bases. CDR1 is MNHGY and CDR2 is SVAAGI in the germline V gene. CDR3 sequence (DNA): TGTGCCAGCAGCTTACCGGGATTCTACGAGCAGTACTTC. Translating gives CASSLPGFYEQYF.

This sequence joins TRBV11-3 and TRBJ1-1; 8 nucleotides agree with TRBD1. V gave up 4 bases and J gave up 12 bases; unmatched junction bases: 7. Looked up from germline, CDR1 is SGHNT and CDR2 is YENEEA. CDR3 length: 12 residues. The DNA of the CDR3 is TGTGCCAGCAGCTCCCGGACAGGGACGACTTTCTTT. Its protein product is CASSSRTGTTFF.

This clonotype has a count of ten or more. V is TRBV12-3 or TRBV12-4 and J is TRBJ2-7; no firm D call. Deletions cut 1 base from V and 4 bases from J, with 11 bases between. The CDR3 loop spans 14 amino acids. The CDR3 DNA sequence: TGTGCCAGCAGTTTAGGAAGTTCGCGTTACGAGCAGTACTTC. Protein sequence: CASSLGSSRYEQYF.

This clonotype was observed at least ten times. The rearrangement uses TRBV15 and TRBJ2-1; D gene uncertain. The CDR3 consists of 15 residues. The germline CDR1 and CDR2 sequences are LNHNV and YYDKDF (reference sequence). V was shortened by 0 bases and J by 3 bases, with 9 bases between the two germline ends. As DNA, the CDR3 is TGTGCCACCAGCAGAGATATCCCCCTCTACAATGAGCAGTTCTTC. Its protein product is CATSRDIPLYNEQFF.

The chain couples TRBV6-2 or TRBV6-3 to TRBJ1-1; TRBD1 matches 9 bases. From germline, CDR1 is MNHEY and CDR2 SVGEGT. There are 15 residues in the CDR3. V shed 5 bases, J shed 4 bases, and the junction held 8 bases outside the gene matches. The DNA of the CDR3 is TGTGCCAGCAGTACCCACAGGGGGCGAGCCACTGAAGCTTTCTTT. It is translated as CASSTHRGRATEAFF.

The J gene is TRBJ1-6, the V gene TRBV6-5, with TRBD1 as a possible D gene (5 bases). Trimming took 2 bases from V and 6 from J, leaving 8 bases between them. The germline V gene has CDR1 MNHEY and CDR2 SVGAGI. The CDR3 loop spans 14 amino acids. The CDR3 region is CASSYMGGNSPLHF. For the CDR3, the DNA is TGTGCCAGCAGTTACATGGGGGGTAATTCACCCCTCCACTTT.

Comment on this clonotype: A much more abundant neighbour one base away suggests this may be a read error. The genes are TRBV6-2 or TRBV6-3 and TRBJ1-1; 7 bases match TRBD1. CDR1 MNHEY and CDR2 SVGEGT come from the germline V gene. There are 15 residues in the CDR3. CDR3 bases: TGTGCCAGCAGTTACCTCGCAGGGGGGGACACTGGAGCTTTCTTT. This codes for CASSYLAGGDTGAFF.

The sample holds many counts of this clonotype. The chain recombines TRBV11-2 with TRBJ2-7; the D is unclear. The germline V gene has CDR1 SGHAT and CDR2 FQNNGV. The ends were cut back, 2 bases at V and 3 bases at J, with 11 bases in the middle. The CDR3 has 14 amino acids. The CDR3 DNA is TGTGCCAGCAGCTTATACGGGCCGAACTACGAGCAGTACTTC. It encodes CASSLYGPNYEQYF.